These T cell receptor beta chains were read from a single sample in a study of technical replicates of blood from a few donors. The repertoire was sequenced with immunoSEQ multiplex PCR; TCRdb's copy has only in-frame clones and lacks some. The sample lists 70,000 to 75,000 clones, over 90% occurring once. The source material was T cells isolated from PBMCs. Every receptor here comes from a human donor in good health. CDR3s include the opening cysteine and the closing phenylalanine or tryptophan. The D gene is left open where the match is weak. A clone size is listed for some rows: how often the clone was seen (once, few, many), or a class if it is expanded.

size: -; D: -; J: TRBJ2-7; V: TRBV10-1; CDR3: CASSESISYEQYF; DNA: TGCGCCAGCAGTGAGTCCATCTCCTACGAGCAGTACTTC
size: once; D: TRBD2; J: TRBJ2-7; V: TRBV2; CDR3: CASSEVGTSGNYEQYF; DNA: TGTGCCAGCAGTGAAGTAGGGACTAGCGGTAACTACGAGCAGTACTTC
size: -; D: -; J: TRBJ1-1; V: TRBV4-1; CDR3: CASSQGLFRSTEAFF; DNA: TGCGCCAGCAGCCAAGGTCTCTTTAGGAGCACTGAAGCTTTCTTT
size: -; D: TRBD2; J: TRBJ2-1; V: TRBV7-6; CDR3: CASSFSSGSFGEQFF; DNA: TGTGCCAGCAGCTTTTCTAGCGGGAGTTTCGGTGAGCAGTTCTTC
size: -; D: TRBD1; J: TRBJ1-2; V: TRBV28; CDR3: CASSFNRGNANYGYTF; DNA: TGTGCCAGCAGTTTTAACAGGGGGAACGCTAACTATGGCTACACCTTC
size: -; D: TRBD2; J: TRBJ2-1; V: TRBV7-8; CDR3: CASSALAGAVGEQFF; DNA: TGTGCCAGCAGCGCCCTAGCGGGGGCGGTTGGAGAGCAGTTCTTC
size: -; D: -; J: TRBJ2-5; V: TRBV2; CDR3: CASTALDWLQETQYF; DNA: TGTGCCAGCACTGCCTTGGACTGGCTCCAAGAGACCCAGTACTTC
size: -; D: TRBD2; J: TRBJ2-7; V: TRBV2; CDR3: CASSDRTSGSYEQYF; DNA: TGTGCCAGCAGCGATAGGACTAGCGGCTCCTACGAGCAGTACTTC
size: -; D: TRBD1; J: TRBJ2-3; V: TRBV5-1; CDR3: CASSLGDRGDTDTQYF; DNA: TGCGCCAGCAGCTTGGGGGACAGGGGGGACACAGATACGCAGTATTTT
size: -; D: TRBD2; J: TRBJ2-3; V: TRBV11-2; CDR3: CASSLAFSSGGTDTQYF; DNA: TGTGCCAGCAGCTTAGCCTTCAGCAGCGGGGGCACAGATACGCAGTATTTT
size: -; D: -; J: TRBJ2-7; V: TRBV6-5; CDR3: CATSTFMEGPYEQYF; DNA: TGTGCCACCTCCACCTTTATGGAGGGGCCCTACGAGCAGTACTTC